A selection of T cell receptor beta chains follows, all from one sample in a study of blood T cell repertoires in COVID-19. Data came from immunoSEQ multiplex PCR; TCRdb stores just in-frame clones and leaves some out. The repertoire holds 70,000 to 90,000 clones, roughly 80% seen once, with approximately 22% in the top ten. Sequenced: peripheral blood. These receptors originate from a human donor in a cohort sampled during active COVID-19. Each CDR3 is given with its conserved first and last residue. Each record gives: CDR3 length, D gene, clone size, V gene, J gene, CDR3 DNA, CDR3 protein. D genes are given only for firm matches. Only some rows state a clone size, as once, few, many or a class for expanded clones.

16,.,.,TRBV3-1/TRBV3-2,TRBJ2-1,TGTGCCAGCACCCCAGGAATTCAGCGGCACTACAATGAGCAGTTCTTC,CASTPGIQRHYNEQFF
13,.,few,TRBV19,TRBJ1-5,TGTGCCAGTAGCCCGGGGGACAATCAGCCCCAGCATTTT,CASSPGDNQPQHF
16,.,.,TRBV7-6,TRBJ2-1,TGTGCCAGCAGCTTACTCGGGGGTAGCGGCTACAATGAGCAGTTCTTC,CASSLLGGSGYNEQFF
16,TRBD2,.,TRBV6-5,TRBJ2-2,TGTGCCAGCAGTTACGGGGCGGGAGGTGGTACCGGGGAGCTGTTTTTT,CASSYGAGGGTGELFF
13,.,.,TRBV6-6,TRBJ2-1,TGTGCCAGCAGTTTCCCCAACTACAATGAGCAGTTCTTC,CASSFPNYNEQFF
16,TRBD2,few,TRBV19,TRBJ2-2,TGTGCCAGTAGTATTAGACTAGCGGGAGTCATCGGGGAGCTGTTTTTT,CASSIRLAGVIGELFF
15,.,.,TRBV7-6,TRBJ2-5,TGTGCCAGCAGCTTAGCGTGGCAGTTCCAAGAGACCCAGTACTTC,CASSLAWQFQETQYF
15,TRBD2,.,TRBV3-1/TRBV3-2,TRBJ2-3,TGTGCCAGCAGCCAAGGACCGACTAGCGGGAATACGCAGTATTTT,CASSQGPTSGNTQYF
14,.,.,TRBV6-4,TRBJ2-3,TGTGCCAGCAGTGACTCCATTCAATCAGATACGCAGTATTTT,CASSDSIQSDTQYF
16,TRBD2,once,TRBV19,TRBJ2-5,TGTGCCAGTAGTCCAGGGACTAGCGGGAGTGGGAAGACCCAGTACTTC,CASSPGTSGSGKTQYF
14,.,few,TRBV15,TRBJ1-1,TGTGCCACCAGCGTGGACACGGTGGACACTGAAGCTTTCTTT,CATSVDTVDTEAFF
15,.,.,TRBV18,TRBJ1-3,TGTGCCAGCTCACCACCAGCCGGGATCGGAAACACCATATATTTT,CASSPPAGIGNTIYF
12,.,.,TRBV18,TRBJ1-1,TGTGCCAGCTCTCAACAGGGTGCTGAAGCTTTCTTT,CASSQQGAEAFF
16,.,few,TRBV3-1/TRBV3-2,TRBJ2-2,TGTGCCAGCAGCCAAGATGCGGGGTCGGGCACCGGGGAGCTGTTTTTT,CASSQDAGSGTGELFF
13,.,once,TRBV28,TRBJ2-6,TGTGCCACACAAAGCTCTGGGGCCAACGTCCTGACTTTC,CATQSSGANVLTF
16,TRBD2,.,TRBV19,TRBJ2-1,TGTGCCAGTAGTATTCGACTAGCGGGAGGTCACAATGAGCAGTTCTTC,CASSIRLAGGHNEQFF
12,.,few,TRBV2,TRBJ1-5,TGTGCCAGCCAAGGGGTCGGTCAGCCCCAGCATTTT,CASQGVGQPQHF
15,.,.,TRBV27,TRBJ1-1,TGTGCCAGCAAATCCTTGTGGACAGTGAACACTGAAGCTTTCTTT,CASKSLWTVNTEAFF
15,.,.,TRBV10-1,TRBJ2-7,TGCGCCAGCAGTCCCTTTACAGGGCCCTCCAACGAGCAGTACTTC,CASSPFTGPSNEQYF
13,TRBD1,medium-sized,TRBV14,TRBJ2-5,TGTGCCAGCAGCCAAGTGAGGCAGGGGGCCCAGTACTTC,CASSQVRQGAQYF
14,TRBD2,.,TRBV5-1,TRBJ2-7,TGCGCCAGCAGCTTCTCGACTAGCAGCTACGAGCAGTACTTC,CASSFSTSSYEQYF
14,.,few,TRBV19,TRBJ2-7,TGTGCCAGTAGTATTTCTACGACAACCTACGAGCAGTACTTC,CASSISTTTYEQYF
16,TRBD2,few,TRBV5-1,TRBJ2-1,TGCGCCAGCAGCCCCGGACTAGCGGGAGAAAACAATGAGCAGTTCTTC,CASSPGLAGENNEQFF
14,TRBD1,.,TRBV6-5,TRBJ1-2,TGTGCCAGCAGCCGAGGGACAGGGAGTTATGGCTACACCTTC,CASSRGTGSYGYTF
16,TRBD1,.,TRBV28,TRBJ2-1,TGTGCCAGCAGACTCGGGAAGGGACAGGGGGCGCGGGAGCAGTTCTTC,CASRLGKGQGAREQFF
16,TRBD1,few,TRBV6-2/TRBV6-3,TRBJ1-5,TGTGCCAGCAGTGGGCGACGGACAGGGGTTTATCAGCTCCAGCATTTT,CASSGRRTGVYQLQHF
15,TRBD1,.,TRBV9,TRBJ2-2,TGTGCCAGCAGCCACAAGACAGGGTACACCGGGGAGCTGTTTTTT,CASSHKTGYTGELFF
15,.,.,TRBV7-8,TRBJ2-3,TGTGCCAGCAAGGTTGGGGGCGCGGACACAGATACGCAGTATTTT,CASKVGGADTDTQYF
17,TRBD1,.,TRBV19,TRBJ1-5,TGTGCCAGTACTCGAATGGGGGACAGATGGTTGGGACAGCCCCAGCATTTT,CASTRMGDRWLGQPQHF
16,TRBD1,.,TRBV3-1/TRBV3-2,TRBJ1-2,TGTGCCAGCAGCCAAGGCTCCGGACAGGGGGACTATGGCTACACCTTC,CASSQGSGQGDYGYTF
15,.,.,TRBV29-1,TRBJ2-3,TGCAGCGTTGGAGGGTGGAGACTTAACACAGATACGCAGTATTTT,CSVGGWRLNTDTQYF
12,.,.,TRBV19,TRBJ2-7,TGTGCCAGTAGTATAGCCCAGGGCGAGCAGTACTTC,CASSIAQGEQYF
14,.,once,TRBV7-2,TRBJ2-3,TGTGCCAGCAGCTTTGGGACTTGGACAGATACGCAGTATTTT,CASSFGTWTDTQYF
15,TRBD1,.,TRBV28,TRBJ2-5,TGTGCCAGCAGTTCAACGACAGGGGGCTGGGAGACCCAGTACTTC,CASSSTTGGWETQYF
15,TRBD2,.,TRBV7-9,TRBJ2-7,TGTGCCAGCAGCTCCGGACTAGGCCCTTCCTACGAGCAGTACTTC,CASSSGLGPSYEQYF
12,.,.,TRBV6-2/TRBV6-3,TRBJ2-7,TGTGCCAGCAGCCGTCGGGGGTACGAGCAGTACTTC,CASSRRGYEQYF
16,TRBD1,.,TRBV24-1,TRBJ2-3,TGTGCCACCAGTGGTCCCGGGACAGGGGGCACAGATACGCAGTATTTT,CATSGPGTGGTDTQYF
14,TRBD1,.,TRBV25-1,TRBJ1-3,TGTGCCAGCAGTGAGGGACAGGGATCAAACACCATATATTTT,CASSEGQGSNTIYF
17,.,.,TRBV19,TRBJ2-3,TGTGCCAGTAGTATATGGGGAATACTAGCTTCCACAGATACGCAGTATTTT,CASSIWGILASTDTQYF
16,TRBD2,.,TRBV4-1,TRBJ2-2,TGCGCCAGCAGCCAAGGTCTCCTAGCGGGAACCGGGGAGCTGTTTTTT,CASSQGLLAGTGELFF
14,.,.,TRBV19,TRBJ1-1,TGTGCCAGTATGGGGGCAGGGCGGCGGACTGAAGCTTTCTTT,CASMGAGRRTEAFF
15,TRBD1,.,TRBV19,TRBJ2-5,TGTGCCAGTAGTAGGGGGACAGGGACCGAAGAGACCCAGTACTTC,CASSRGTGTEETQYF
16,TRBD1,.,TRBV5-1,TRBJ2-2,TGCGCCAGCAGCTCTGGACAGGGTGGGAACACCGGGGAGCTGTTTTTT,CASSSGQGGNTGELFF
14,.,.,TRBV18,TRBJ2-5,TGTGCCAGCTCACCCGGAGGAGGGAAGGAGACCCAGTACTTC,CASSPGGGKETQYF
15,.,.,TRBV3-1/TRBV3-2,TRBJ1-2,TGTGCCAGCAGCCAAGATCTCGTAACGGGTACTGGCTACACCTTC,CASSQDLVTGTGYTF
20,.,.,TRBV21-1,TRBJ2-1,TGTGCCAGCAGCAAAGGGGACAGGGATACTAGCGGAAAAAGAGCCCCTGAGCAGTTCTTC,CASSKGDRDTSGKRAPEQFF
16,TRBD2,once,TRBV5-1,TRBJ2-5,TGCGCCAGCAGCTCCCGACTAGCGGGAGGTAAAGAGACCCAGTACTTC,CASSSRLAGGKETQYF
15,TRBD1,.,TRBV5-6,TRBJ1-6,TGTGCCAGCAGCATGGACAGGGGCGGAAATTCACCCCTCCACTTT,CASSMDRGGNSPLHF
15,TRBD2,few,TRBV11-3,TRBJ2-2,TGTGCCAGCAGTACTAGCGGGGGGAACACCGGGGAGCTGTTTTTT,CASSTSGGNTGELFF
15,.,.,TRBV6-4,TRBJ2-3,TGTGCCAGCAGTGACCGCGGGATGAGCACAGATACGCAGTATTTT,CASSDRGMSTDTQYF
15,TRBD1,.,TRBV2,TRBJ1-2,TGTGCCAGTATAGAACCGGGACAGGGTCTTCGCGTCTACACCTTC,CASIEPGQGLRVYTF
14,.,few,TRBV6-5,TRBJ1-2,TGTGCCAGCAGGGACCCGTACAGGGCCGATGGCTACACCTTC,CASRDPYRADGYTF
15,.,.,TRBV5-4,TRBJ2-3,TGTGCCAGCAGCTTGCTTCAGGGCTCGACAGATACGCAGTATTTT,CASSLLQGSTDTQYF
15,.,.,TRBV11-2,TRBJ2-3,TGTGCCAGCAGCCCCCTGGCCTCGGGTAGGGATACGCAGTATTTT,CASSPLASGRDTQYF
18,.,.,TRBV6-6,TRBJ2-5,TGTGCCAGCAGTCCCAAAAGGTTGAATCGGGATCGTCAAGAGACCCAGTACTTC,CASSPKRLNRDRQETQYF
15,.,few,TRBV11-1,TRBJ2-4,TGTGCCAGCAGCTCGCCCGGGGGAGCCAAAAACATTCAGTACTTC,CASSSPGGAKNIQYF
15,TRBD1,few,TRBV7-2,TRBJ2-7,TGTGCCAGCAGCTTAGCGTTTGACAGGGTTGGCGAGCAGTACTTC,CASSLAFDRVGEQYF
16,TRBD1,.,TRBV5-1,TRBJ1-5,TGCGCCAGCAGCTTGGGGCAGGGGGGAAGCAATCAGCCCCAGCATTTT,CASSLGQGGSNQPQHF
17,TRBD2,few,TRBV5-3,TRBJ2-1,TGTGCCAGAAGACAGGGACTAGCTCCCCGCTCCTACAATGAGCAGTTCTTC,CARRQGLAPRSYNEQFF